This T cell receptor beta chain came from a study of T cells after yellow fever vaccination. At the level of the study: Each low-cell-number fraction was prepared by means of SMART-Seq v4 Ultra Low Input. Study observations and caveats: Most primary-vaccination clones reappeared after the booster (approximately 95% CD4, about 88% CD8). Peaking on day 5 versus 15, the secondary response was faster but weaker.

This clonotype was detected only a few times. The target antigen is unknown. TCRdb recomputed calls from the 5' RACE reads with MiXCR, one row per CDR3 protein. Of approximately 450,000 distinct CDR3 sequences listed, about 19% were seen once; the top ten hold over 15%. The CDR3 spans 13 residues. The germline gives CDR1 SGHRS, CDR2 YFSETQ. V was cut by 2 bases and J by 6 bases, with 11 bases left in between. The chain has TRBV5-1 and TRBJ1-2; perhaps TRBD1 as D (6 bases). Sequenced here: PBMCs, sampled before the yellow fever booster vaccination. This sequence originates from a man younger than 30 who received the YFV17D yellow fever vaccine. CDR3: CASSLAQGHGYTF. In DNA, the CDR3 is TGCGCCAGCAGCTTAGCCCAGGGGCATGGCTACACCTTC.